The T cell receptor beta chain under discussion was sequenced for a study of somatic mutations in cytotoxic T cells in rheumatoid arthritis. Study overall: Selected populations of V beta antibody-stained T cells underwent flow sorting at nearly 100% purity; these encompassed V beta1+ cells subjected to TCRB sequencing.

Sequencing used immunoSEQ multiplex PCR; TCRdb keeps in-frame clones, though not all of them. The data contain around 6,300 clones, around three quarters of them singletons. Healthy control participants comprised blood donors of median age approximately 51 years (range about 21-75), of whom roughly 58% were female. Positively selected by magnetic beads, CD4+ and CD8+ cells were purity-checked by flow cytometry. The study, taken as a whole, reports: Within 8 of 65 patients, the single biggest CD8+ clone made up more than 20% of CD8+ cells.

CDR3 length equals 15 residues. Per the germline V gene, CDR1 is MNHNS and CDR2 is SASEGT. Details on this clone: The antigen is undetermined.

This chain links TRBV6-1 with TRBJ2-5; TRBD2 matches at 7 bases. The J call could be wrong; TRBJ2-7 is a better fit for the DNA end. This TCR was sampled from a woman between 45 and 60 years old in good health. The sample taken for sequencing was CD8+ T cells sorted from blood. The DNA for the CDR3 is TGTGCCAGCAGTGAAGCTGGCGGGGGACCCTACGAGCAGTACTTC. This encodes CASSEAGGGPYEQYF.